This paragraph reports one T cell receptor beta chain. No antigen is known for it. CDR3 length: 15 amino acids. Germline lookup yields CDR1 SEHNR and CDR2 FQNEAQ (reference sequence). Using the 5' RACE reads, TCRdb records one entry per CDR3 protein without DNA. The sample data list around 550,000 distinct CDR3 sequences. This entry is derived from a study of T cells expressing NK-cell markers. Findings of the study overall: It remained uncertain whether the expanded NKG2C+ T cell clones were specific for HCMV antigens.

This TCR was recovered from a man aged 18 to 30 in good health. The sample was blood T cells: a sorted CD56 or NKG2C T cell subset, CD4+ or CD8+ T cells, or bulk PBMC T cells (not recorded which). This chain links TRBV7-9 with TRBJ2-5; the D call of TRBD1 rests on TCRdb alone, since no DNA is present to check it. The CDR3: CASSTRGVNEETQYF.